This T cell receptor (beta chain) came from a study of T cells in localized non-small cell lung cancer. Findings and caveats of the study: Longer overall survival accompanied higher blood T cell density. The appearance of a median approximately 55 of the top 100 tumor clones was seen in adjacent lung. Uninvolved adjacent lung showed higher T cell clonality than tumor.

As regards this clone: The antigen remains undetermined.

The CDR3 totals 15 residues. Germline-derived CDR1 and CDR2 are MNHNY and SVGAGI (reference sequence). Trimming took 3 bases from V and 7 from J; bases not matched to a gene: 6. The protocol was immunoSEQ multiplex PCR, while the TCRdb copy is restricted to in-frame clones and leaves out a portion. The repertoire has approximately 26,000 clones, approximately 78% of them found once; the top ten carry 3.5% to 5%. The clonotype was recovered from a woman aged 40 to 75 with stage I lung adenocarcinoma. Sample: peripheral blood, taken before any cancer treatment. V is TRBV6-6 and J is TRBJ2-1; 10 nucleotides line up with TRBD1. This chain's CDR3 is CASSYPGQGTNEQFF. Here the CDR3 DNA reads TGTGCCAGCAGTTATCCGGGACAGGGGACGAATGAGCAGTTCTTC.